The present entry profiles one TCR beta chain with its context. Its antigen is as yet unknown. The CDR3 has 16 residues. V lost 3 bases to trimming and J lost 2 bases; unmatched junction nucleotides: 7. Germline V lookup: CDR1 MDHEN, CDR2 SYDVKM. This entry is derived from a study of high-grade serous ovarian cancer treatment subgroups. Study conclusions and caveats: Tumors within one patient showed repertoire similarity of about 0.11 to 0.85. Spatial context was lost because tumors were sequenced in bulk. CDR1 and CDR2 were left unanalyzed; analyses focused on CDR3.

Measured with immunoSEQ multiplex PCR; TCRdb has only the in-frame clones, and not every one. Of about 3,000 clones listed, almost 85% were seen once; the top ten hold under 9%. Tumor samples were taken before definitive surgery or chemotherapy. The chain has TRBV28 and TRBJ1-5; 7 nucleotides line up with TRBD1. The specimen was tumor tissue. The sequence was collected from a human donor with high-grade serous ovarian cancer. CDR3 residues: CASSFLQGLGNQPQHF. Written as DNA, the CDR3 is TGTGCCAGCAGTTTCCTACAGGGGCTGGGCAATCAGCCCCAGCATTTT.